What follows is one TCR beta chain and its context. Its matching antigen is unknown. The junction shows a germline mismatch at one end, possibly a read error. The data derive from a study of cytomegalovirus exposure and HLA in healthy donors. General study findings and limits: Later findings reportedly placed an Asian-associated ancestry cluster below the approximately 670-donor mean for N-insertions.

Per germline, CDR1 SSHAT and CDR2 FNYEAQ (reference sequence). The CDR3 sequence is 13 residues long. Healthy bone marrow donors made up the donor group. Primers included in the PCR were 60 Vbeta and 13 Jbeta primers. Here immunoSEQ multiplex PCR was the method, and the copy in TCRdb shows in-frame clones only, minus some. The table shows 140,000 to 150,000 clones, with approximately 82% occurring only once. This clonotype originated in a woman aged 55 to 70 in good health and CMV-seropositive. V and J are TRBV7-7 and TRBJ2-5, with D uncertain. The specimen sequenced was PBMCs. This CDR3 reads CASSLGGQETQYF. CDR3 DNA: TGTGCTAGCAGCTTAGGCGGCCAAGAGACCCAGTACTTC. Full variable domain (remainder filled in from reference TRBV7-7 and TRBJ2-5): GAGVSQSPRYKVTKRGQDVTLRCDPISSHATLYWYQQALGQGPEFLTYFNYEAQPDKSGLPSDRFSAERPEGSISTLTIQRTEQRDSAMYRCASSLGGQETQYFGPGTRLLVL.